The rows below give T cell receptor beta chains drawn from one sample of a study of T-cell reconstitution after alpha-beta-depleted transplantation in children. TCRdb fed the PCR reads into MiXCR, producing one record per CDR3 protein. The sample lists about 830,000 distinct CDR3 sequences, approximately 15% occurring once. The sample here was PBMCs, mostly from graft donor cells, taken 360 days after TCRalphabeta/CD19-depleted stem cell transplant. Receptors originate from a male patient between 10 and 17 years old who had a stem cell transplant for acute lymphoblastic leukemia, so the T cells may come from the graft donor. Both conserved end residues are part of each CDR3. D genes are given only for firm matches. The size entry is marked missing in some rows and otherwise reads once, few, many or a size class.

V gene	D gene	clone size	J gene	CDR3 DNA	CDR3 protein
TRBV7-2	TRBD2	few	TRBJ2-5	TGTGCCAGCAGCTTCGCCGGACTAGCCTTAGAGACCCAGTACTTC	CASSFAGLALETQYF
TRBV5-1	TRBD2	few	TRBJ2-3	TGCGCCAGCAGCTCAACTAGCGGGGCCCTTAATACGCAGTATTTT	CASSSTSGALNTQYF
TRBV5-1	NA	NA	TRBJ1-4	TGCGCCAGCAGCTTGGAGGGCCCTAATGAAAAACTGTTTTTT	CASSLEGPNEKLFF
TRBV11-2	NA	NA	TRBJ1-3	TGTGCCAGCAGCGACGAGAGGGTATACTCTGGAAACACCATATATTTT	CASSDERVYSGNTIYF
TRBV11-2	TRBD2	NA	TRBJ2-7	TGTGCCAGCAGCCGGAGGGGGACTAGCGCCTACGAGCAGTACTTC	CASSRRGTSAYEQYF
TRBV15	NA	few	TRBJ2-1	TGTGCCACCAGCGTTTTCCTCAATGAGCAGTTCTTC	CATSVFLNEQFF
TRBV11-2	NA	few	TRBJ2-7	TGTGCCAGCAGCTTAGAGAGGAACGAGCAGTACTTC	CASSLERNEQYF
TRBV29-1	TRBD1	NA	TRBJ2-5	TGCAGCGTCGACAGGGGGATCATGGAGACCCAGTACTTC	CSVDRGIMETQYF
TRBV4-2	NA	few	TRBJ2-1	TGTGCCAGCAGCCAAGCTAGCTTCAATGAGCAGTTCTTC	CASSQASFNEQFF
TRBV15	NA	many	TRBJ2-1	TGTGCCACCAGCCCCCCGTCTAGTGAGCAGTTCTTC	CATSPPSSEQFF
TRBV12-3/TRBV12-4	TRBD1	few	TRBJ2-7	TGTGCCAGCAGTAGGGGACAGCCATACTCCTACGAGCAGTACTTC	CASSRGQPYSYEQYF
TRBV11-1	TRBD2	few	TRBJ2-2	TGTGCCAGCAGCTTATATTCGGGACTAGCGGCAAACACCGGGGAGCTGTTTTTT	CASSLYSGLAANTGELFF
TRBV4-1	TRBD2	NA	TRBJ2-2	TGCGCCAGCAGCCAAGGGACTAGTCGGCGTACCGGGGAGCTGTTTTTT	CASSQGTSRRTGELFF
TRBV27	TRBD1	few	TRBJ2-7	TGTGCCAGCAGAGGACAGGGGTATCGGGAGCAGTACTTC	CASRGQGYREQYF
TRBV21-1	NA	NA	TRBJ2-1	TGTGCCAGCGGAACTAGCGGGCTCAATGAGCAGTTCTTC	CASGTSGLNEQFF
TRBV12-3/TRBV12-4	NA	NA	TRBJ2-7	TGTGCCAGCAGTCGCAGCGGGATCAGGGGCTACGAGCAGTACTTC	CASSRSGIRGYEQYF
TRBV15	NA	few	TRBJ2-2	TGTGCCACCAGCAGAGATCGGGAGCTGAACACCGGGGAGCTGTTTTTT	CATSRDRELNTGELFF
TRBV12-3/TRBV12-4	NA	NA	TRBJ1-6	TGTGCCAGCAGTTTATTCCAAAATAATTCACCCCTCCACTTT	CASSLFQNNSPLHF
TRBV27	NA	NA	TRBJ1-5	TGTGCCAGCAGTCCATCCCCAGGAGGGGTTAATCAGCCCCAGCATTTT	CASSPSPGGVNQPQHF
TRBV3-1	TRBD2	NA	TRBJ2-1	TGTGCCAGCTTACTAGCGGGAGTGACTAATGAGCAGTTCTTC	CASLLAGVTNEQFF
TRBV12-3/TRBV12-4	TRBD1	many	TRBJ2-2	TGTGCCAGCAGTTTACCCGGGACAGGGCTTGGTACCGGGGAGCTGTTTTTT	CASSLPGTGLGTGELFF
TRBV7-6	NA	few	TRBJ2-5	TGTGCCAGCAGCTTAGAATTGGGAAGGCGGACCCAGTACTTC	CASSLELGRRTQYF
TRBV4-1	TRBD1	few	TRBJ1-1	TGCGCCAGCAGCCAGTGGGACAGGGCGGGGGAAGCTTTCTTT	CASSQWDRAGEAFF
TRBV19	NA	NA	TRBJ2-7	TGTGCCAGTAGTATAGCGGGGATCGCCTACGAGCAGTACTTC	CASSIAGIAYEQYF
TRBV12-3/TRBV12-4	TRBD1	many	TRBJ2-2	TGTGCCAGCAGTTTCCAGGGGGCAACCGGGGAGCTGTTTTTT	CASSFQGATGELFF
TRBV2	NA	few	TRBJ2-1	TGTGCCAGCAGTGACAGGGGAAAGGGCTCCTACAATGAGCAGTTCTTC	CASSDRGKGSYNEQFF
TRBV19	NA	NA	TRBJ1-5	TGTGCCAGTAGTTACGGGTTTTGGGGCAATCAGCCCCAGCATTTT	CASSYGFWGNQPQHF
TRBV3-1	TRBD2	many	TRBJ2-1	TGTGCCAGCAGCCCGTTACTAGCGTATTACAATGAGCAGTTCTTC	CASSPLLAYYNEQFF
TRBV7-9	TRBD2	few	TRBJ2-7	TGTGCCAGCAGCTACCTTGCGGGGGAACGATGGTACGAGCAGTACTTC	CASSYLAGERWYEQYF
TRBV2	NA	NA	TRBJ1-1	TGTGCCAGCAATGAGGAACGCGGGGCTTACACTGAAGCTTTCTTT	CASNEERGAYTEAFF
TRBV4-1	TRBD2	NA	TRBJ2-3	TGCGCCAGCAGCCAAGATATTGTGGCTAGCGGGAGCCGCACAGATACGCAGTATTTT	CASSQDIVASGSRTDTQYF
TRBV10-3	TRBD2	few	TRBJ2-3	TGTGCCATCAGTGACGTCTTGTCAGGGAGGGGTACAGATACGCAGTATTTT	CAISDVLSGRGTDTQYF
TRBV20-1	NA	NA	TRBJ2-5	TGCAGTGCTAATGAGGGCACGGAGACCCAGTACTTC	CSANEGTETQYF
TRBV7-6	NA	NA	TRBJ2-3	TGTGCCAGCAAAACAGATACGCAGTATTTT	CASKTDTQYF
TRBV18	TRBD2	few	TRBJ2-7	TGTGCCAGCTCAGCAAATAGCGGGAGCACGATATACGAGCAGTACTTC	CASSANSGSTIYEQYF
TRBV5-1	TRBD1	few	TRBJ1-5	TGCGCCAGCAGCTTGGTCAGGGGGCCTCAGCCCCAGCATTTT	CASSLVRGPQPQHF
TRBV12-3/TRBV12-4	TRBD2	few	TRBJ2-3	TGTGCCAGCAGTGCCAGACTAGCGGGAGGTTTAGATACGCAGTATTTT	CASSARLAGGLDTQYF
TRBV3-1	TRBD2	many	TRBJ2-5	TGTGCCAGCAGCCATAGACGGACTAGGGGAGAGACCCAGTACTTC	CASSHRRTRGETQYF
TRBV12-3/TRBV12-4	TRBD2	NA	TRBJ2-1	TGTGCCAGCTGTAGCGGGAGGGCTCGAGCCCTTAGTGAGCAGTTCTTC	CASCSGRARALSEQFF
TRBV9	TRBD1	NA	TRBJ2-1	TGTGCCAGCAGCGCCGAGGGACAGGGGGCGCGTGAGCAGTTCTTC	CASSAEGQGAREQFF
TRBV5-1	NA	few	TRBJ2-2	TGCGCCAGCAGCTTGGCCCTCTTGGCTTACACCGGGGAGCTGTTTTTT	CASSLALLAYTGELFF
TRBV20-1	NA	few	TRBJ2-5	TGCAGTGCCCCCCCCCGGGGGCGATGGGAGACCCAGTACTTC	CSAPPRGRWETQYF
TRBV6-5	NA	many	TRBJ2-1	TGTGCCAGCAGTTTTGAGGGACTCAATGAGCAGTTCTTC	CASSFEGLNEQFF
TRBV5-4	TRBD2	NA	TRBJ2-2	TGTGCCAGCAGCTTGCCCCTAACTAGCGGGTTCGCTTTGAACACCGGGGAGCTGTTTTTT	CASSLPLTSGFALNTGELFF
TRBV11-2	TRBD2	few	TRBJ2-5	TGTGCCAGCAGCTTAGAGGCTAGCGGGAAAGAGTTAGAGACCCAGTACTTC	CASSLEASGKELETQYF
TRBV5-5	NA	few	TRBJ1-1	TGTGCCAGCAGCTTGACCTCGCTGAAGTCTGAAGCTTTCTTT	CASSLTSLKSEAFF